A single TCR beta chain is shown here with its context. This sample is drawn from a study of shared T cell receptors in the human thymus. Profiled with immunoSEQ multiplex PCR; TCRdb holds only in-frame clones, not every one. Of roughly 660,000 clones listed, roughly 90% are singletons. The sample also formed part of further work on human thymus T cells. That work contributes: Congenital heart defects were the reason for the corrective surgery that the donors, healthy Finnish infants, were having. Resections from corrective heart surgery supplied the thymus tissue. Apparent skewing of V and J gene usage characterized both thymic and blood repertoires. Thymic repertoires overlap heavily among unrelated individuals, related research has reported.

This clonotype was obtained from a boy in the first two years of life with a congenital heart defect. The sample taken for sequencing was thymocytes.

CDR3 coding DNA: TGTGCCAGCAGCTTCGACAGGGGGCGAATGAATGAGCAGTTCTTC. As protein: CASSFDRGRMNEQFF. This rearrangement joins TRBV7-9 to TRBJ2-1; 10 bases line up with TRBD1. This CDR3 region has 15 residues. The ends lost 3 bases at V and 7 bases at J; junction bases unmatched: 6. Germline V CDR1 and CDR2: SEHNR, FQNEAQ (reference sequence).